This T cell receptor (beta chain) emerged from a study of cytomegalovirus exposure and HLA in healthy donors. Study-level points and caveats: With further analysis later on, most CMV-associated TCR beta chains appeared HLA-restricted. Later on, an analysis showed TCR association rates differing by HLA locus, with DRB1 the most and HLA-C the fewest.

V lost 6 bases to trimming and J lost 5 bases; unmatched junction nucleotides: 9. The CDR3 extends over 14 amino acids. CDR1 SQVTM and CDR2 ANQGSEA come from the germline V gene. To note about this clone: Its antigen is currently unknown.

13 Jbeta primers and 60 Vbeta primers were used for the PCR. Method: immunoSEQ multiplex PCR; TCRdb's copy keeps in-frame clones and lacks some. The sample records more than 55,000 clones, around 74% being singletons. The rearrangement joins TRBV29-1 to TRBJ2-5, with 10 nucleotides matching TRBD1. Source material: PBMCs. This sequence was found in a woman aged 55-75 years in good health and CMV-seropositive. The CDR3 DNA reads TGCAGCGTCCTGACAGGGGGCAATAGGGAGACCCAGTACTTC. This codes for CSVLTGGNRETQYF.